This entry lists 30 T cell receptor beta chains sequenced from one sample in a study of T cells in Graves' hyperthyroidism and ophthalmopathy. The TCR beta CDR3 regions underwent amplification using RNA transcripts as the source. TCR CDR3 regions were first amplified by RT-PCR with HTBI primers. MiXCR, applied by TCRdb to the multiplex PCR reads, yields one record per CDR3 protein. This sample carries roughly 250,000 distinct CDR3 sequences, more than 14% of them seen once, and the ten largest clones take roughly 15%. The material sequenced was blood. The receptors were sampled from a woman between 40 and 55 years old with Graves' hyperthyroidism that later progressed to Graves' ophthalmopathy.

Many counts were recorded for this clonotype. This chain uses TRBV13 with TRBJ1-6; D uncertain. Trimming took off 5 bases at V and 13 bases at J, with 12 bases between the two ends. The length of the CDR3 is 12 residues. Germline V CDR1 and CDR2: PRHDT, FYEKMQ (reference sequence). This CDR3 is CASSRDHGPLHF. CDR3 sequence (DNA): TGTGCCAGCAGCCGCGACCATGGGCCCCTCCACTTT.

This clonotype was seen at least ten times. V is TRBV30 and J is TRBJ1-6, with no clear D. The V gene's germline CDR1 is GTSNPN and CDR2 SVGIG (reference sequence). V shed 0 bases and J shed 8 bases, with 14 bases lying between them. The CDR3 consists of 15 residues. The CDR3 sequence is CAWSVGHPKDSPLHF. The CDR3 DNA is TGTGCCTGGAGTGTAGGGCACCCGAAGGATTCACCCCTCCACTTT.

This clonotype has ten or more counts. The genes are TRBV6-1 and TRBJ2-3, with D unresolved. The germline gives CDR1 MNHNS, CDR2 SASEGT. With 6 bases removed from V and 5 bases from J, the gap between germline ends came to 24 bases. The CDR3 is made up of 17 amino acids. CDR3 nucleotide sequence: TGTGCCAGCAGGCAAACCGCTCGGCGCAGTAGTGGAGATACGCAGTATTTT. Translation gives CASRQTARRSSGDTQYF.

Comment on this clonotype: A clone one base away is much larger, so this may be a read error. CDR3 residues: CASSPNYSGRVPAEQYF. CDR3 sequence (DNA): TGCGCCAGCAGCCCGAATTATAGCGGGAGGGTCCCCGCCGAGCAGTACTTC. The chain combines TRBV5-1 with TRBJ2-7, with TRBD2 identical over 11 bases. The trim removed 4 bases at V and 6 bases at J, leaving 15 bases unmatched. The CDR3 loop spans 17 amino acids. Germline CDR1 is SGHRS and CDR2 is YFSETQ.

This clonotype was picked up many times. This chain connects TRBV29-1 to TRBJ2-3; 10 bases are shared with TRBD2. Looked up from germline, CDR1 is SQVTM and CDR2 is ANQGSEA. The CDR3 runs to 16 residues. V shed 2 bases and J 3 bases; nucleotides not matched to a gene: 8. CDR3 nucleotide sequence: TGCAGCGTTGAATTTCTAGCGGGAGTAGTAACAGATACGCAGTATTTT. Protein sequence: CSVEFLAGVVTDTQYF.

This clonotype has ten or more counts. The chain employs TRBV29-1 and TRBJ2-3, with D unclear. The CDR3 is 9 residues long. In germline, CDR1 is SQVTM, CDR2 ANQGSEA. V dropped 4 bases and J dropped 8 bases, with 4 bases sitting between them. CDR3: CSVGGTQYF. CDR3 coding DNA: TGCAGCGTTGGAGGTACGCAGTATTTT.

The CDR3 region has the DNA TGTGCCAGCAGCGCGGGACTAGCGGGAGTATGGACCGGGGAGCTGTTTTTT. Amino acids: CASSAGLAGVWTGELFF. J is TRBJ2-2 and V is TRBV7-8; the match to TRBD2 covers 14 bases. CDR3 length: 17 residues. Germline values: CDR1 SGHVS, CDR2 FQNEAQ. Unmatched junction bases numbered 7, after V lost 5 bases and J lost 5 bases.

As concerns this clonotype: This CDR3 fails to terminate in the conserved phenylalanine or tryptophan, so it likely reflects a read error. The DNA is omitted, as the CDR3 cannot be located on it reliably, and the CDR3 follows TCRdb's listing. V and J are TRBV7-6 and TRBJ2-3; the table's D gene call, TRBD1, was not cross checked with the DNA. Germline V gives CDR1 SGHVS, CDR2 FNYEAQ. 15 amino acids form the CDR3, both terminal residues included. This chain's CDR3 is CASSETGESTDTHYI.

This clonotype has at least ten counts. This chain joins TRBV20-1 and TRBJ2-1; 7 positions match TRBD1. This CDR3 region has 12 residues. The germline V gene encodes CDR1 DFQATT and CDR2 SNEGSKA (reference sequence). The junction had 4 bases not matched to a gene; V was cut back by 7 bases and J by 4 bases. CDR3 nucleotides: TGCAGTGAGACAGGGAGTTACAATGAGCAGTTCTTC. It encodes CSETGSYNEQFF.

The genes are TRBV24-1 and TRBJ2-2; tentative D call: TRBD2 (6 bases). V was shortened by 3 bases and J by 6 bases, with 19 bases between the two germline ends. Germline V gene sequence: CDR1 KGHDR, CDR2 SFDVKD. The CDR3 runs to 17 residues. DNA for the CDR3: TGTGCCACCAGTGATCCGAGGACCTCGGGAGTCGCCGGGGAGCTGTTTTTT. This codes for CATSDPRTSGVAGELFF.

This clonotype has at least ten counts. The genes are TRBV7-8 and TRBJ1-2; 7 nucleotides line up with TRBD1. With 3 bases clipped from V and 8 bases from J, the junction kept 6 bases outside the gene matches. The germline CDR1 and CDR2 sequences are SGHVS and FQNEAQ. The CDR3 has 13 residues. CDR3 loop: CASSFGGDRGYTF. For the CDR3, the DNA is TGTGCCAGCAGCTTTGGGGGGGACAGAGGCTACACCTTC.

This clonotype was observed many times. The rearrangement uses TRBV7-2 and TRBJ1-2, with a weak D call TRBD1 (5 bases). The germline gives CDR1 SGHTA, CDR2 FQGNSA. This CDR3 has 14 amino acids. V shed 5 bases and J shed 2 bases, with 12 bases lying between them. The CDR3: CASSTWTRNYGYTF. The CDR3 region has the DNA TGTGCCAGCAGCACCTGGACAAGGAACTATGGCTACACCTTC.

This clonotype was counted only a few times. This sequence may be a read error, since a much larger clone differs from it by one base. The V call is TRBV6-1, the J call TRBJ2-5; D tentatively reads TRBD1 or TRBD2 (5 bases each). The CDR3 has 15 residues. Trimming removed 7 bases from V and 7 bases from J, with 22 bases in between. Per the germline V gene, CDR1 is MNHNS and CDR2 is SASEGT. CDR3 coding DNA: TGTGCCAGCACCCAGGGTGGGGACGGTGTTGGGACCCAGTACTTC. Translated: CASTQGGDGVGTQYF.

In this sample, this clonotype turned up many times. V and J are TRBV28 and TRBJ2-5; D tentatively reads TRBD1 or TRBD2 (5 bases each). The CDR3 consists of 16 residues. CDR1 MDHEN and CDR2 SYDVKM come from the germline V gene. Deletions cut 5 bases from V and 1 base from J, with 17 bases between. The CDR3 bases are TGTGCCAGCAGTCCCCCCGGGACCTTGCTCCAAGAGACCCAGTACTTC. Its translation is CASSPPGTLLQETQYF.

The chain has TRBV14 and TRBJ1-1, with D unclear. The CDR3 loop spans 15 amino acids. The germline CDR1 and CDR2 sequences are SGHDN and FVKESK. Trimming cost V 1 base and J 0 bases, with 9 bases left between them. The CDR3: CASSQGRQMNTEAFF. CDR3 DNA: TGTGCCAGCAGCCAAGGAAGACAAATGAACACTGAAGCTTTCTTT.

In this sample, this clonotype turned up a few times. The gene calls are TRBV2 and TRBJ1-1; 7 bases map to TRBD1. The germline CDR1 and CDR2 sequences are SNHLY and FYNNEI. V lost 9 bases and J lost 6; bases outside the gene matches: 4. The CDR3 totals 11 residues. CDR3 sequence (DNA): TGTGCCAGAGGGACAGCCGCTGAAGCTTTCTTT. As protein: CARGTAAEAFF.

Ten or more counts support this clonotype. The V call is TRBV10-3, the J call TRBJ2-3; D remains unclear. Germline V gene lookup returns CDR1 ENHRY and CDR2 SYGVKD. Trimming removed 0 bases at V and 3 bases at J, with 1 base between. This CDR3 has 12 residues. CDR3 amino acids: CAISESTDTQYF. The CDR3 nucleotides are TGTGCCATCAGTGAGTCGACAGATACGCAGTATTTT.

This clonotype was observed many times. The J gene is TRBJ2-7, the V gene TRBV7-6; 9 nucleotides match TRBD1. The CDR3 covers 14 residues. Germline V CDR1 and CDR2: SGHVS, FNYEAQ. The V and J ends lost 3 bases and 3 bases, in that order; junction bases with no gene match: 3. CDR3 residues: CASSFTGGGYEQYF. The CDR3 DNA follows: TGTGCCAGCAGCTTTACAGGGGGCGGCTACGAGCAGTACTTC.

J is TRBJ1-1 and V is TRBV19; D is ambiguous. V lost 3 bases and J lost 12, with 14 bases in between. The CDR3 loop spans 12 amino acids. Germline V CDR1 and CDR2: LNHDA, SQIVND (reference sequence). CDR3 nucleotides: TGTGCCAGTAGTATCTTTTCCAGGAGACCTTTCTTT. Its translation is CASSIFSRRPFF.

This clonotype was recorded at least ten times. CDR3 protein: CASTRLAGPNEQFF. In DNA form, the CDR3 reads TGTGCCAGCACGCGACTAGCGGGACCCAATGAGCAGTTCTTC. The J gene is TRBJ2-1, the V gene TRBV12-3 or TRBV12-4; 11 bases line up with TRBD2. The CDR3 runs 14 residues. Unmatched junction bases numbered 5, after V lost 7 bases and J lost 6 bases.

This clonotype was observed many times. CDR3 loop: CASSNWREPHEQYF. DNA for the CDR3: TGTGCCAGCAGTAACTGGCGGGAGCCCCACGAGCAGTACTTC. The rearrangement joins TRBV7-9 to TRBJ2-7; the match to TRBD2 covers 7 bases. Germline V gene lookup returns CDR1 SEHNR and CDR2 FQNEAQ (reference sequence). Germline trimming cut 6 bases from V and 5 bases from J; bases unmatched to any gene: 10. The CDR3 sequence is 14 residues long.

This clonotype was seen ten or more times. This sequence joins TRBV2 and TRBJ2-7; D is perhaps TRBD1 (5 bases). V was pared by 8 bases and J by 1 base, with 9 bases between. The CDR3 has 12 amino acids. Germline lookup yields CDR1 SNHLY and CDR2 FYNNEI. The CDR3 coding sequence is TGTGCCAGCGACAGAACTTCCTACGAGCAGTACTTC. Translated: CASDRTSYEQYF.

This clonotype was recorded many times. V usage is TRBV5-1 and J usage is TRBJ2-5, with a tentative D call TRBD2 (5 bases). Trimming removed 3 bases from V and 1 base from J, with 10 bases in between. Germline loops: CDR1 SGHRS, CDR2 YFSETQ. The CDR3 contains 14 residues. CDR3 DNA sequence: TGCGCCAGCAGCTCTACTAGTGCCCAAGAGACCCAGTACTTC. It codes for CASSSTSAQETQYF.

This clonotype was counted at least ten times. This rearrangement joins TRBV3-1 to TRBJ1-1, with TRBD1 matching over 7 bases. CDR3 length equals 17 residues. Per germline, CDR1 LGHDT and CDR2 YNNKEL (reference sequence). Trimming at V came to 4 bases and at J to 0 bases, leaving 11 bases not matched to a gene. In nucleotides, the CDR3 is TGTGCCAGCAGCCGAACAGGGGCGGTGAACTTGAACACTGAAGCTTTCTTT. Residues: CASSRTGAVNLNTEAFF.

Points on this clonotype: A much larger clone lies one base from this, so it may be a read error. DNA for the CDR3: TGTGCCAGCAGCCTAGCCGGGACAAGCTATGGCTACACCTTC. This translates into CASSLAGTSYGYTF. This chain uses TRBV3-1 with TRBJ1-2; D possibly corresponds to TRBD1 (6 bases). The CDR3 length is 14 residues. Germline CDR1 reads LGHDT; CDR2 reads YNNKEL (reference sequence). V shed 4 bases and J shed 4 bases, with 13 bases lying between them.

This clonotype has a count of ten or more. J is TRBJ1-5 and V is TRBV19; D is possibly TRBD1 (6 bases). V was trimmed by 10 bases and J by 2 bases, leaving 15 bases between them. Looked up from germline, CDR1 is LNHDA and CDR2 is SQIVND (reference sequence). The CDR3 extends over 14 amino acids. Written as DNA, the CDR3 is TGTGCCATAGGGGGGTTACTAGGCAATCAGCCCCAGCATTTT. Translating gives CAIGGLLGNQPQHF.

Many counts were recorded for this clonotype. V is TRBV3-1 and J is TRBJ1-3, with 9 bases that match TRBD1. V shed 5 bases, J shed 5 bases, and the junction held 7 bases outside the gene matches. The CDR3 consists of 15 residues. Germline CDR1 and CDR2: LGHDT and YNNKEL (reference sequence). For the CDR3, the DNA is TGTGCCAGCAGCATGGGACAGGGTGGCCGAAACACCATATATTTT. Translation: CASSMGQGGRNTIYF.

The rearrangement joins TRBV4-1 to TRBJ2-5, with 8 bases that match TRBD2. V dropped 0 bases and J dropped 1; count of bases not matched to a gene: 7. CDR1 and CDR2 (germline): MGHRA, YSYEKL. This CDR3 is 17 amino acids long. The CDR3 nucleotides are TGCGCCAGCAGCCAAGACCGGGGGGGGGATTTCCAAGAGACCCAGTACTTC. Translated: CASSQDRGGDFQETQYF.

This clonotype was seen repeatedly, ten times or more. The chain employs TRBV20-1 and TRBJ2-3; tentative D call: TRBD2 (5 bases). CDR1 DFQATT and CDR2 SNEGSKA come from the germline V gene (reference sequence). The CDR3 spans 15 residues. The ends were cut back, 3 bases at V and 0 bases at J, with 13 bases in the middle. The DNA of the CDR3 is TGCAGTGCTAGGGAGAGAGCGGCCAGCACAGATACGCAGTATTTT. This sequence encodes CSARERAASTDTQYF.

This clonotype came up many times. DNA for the CDR3: TGTGCCAGCAGTTCCGGACTAGCGGGAGCTAAGACCCAGTACTTC. This translates into CASSSGLAGAKTQYF. The gene calls are TRBV12-3 or TRBV12-4 and TRBJ2-5, with TRBD2 identical over 13 bases. The CDR3 contains 15 residues. V lost 4 bases, J lost 6 bases, and 5 bases stayed unmatched.